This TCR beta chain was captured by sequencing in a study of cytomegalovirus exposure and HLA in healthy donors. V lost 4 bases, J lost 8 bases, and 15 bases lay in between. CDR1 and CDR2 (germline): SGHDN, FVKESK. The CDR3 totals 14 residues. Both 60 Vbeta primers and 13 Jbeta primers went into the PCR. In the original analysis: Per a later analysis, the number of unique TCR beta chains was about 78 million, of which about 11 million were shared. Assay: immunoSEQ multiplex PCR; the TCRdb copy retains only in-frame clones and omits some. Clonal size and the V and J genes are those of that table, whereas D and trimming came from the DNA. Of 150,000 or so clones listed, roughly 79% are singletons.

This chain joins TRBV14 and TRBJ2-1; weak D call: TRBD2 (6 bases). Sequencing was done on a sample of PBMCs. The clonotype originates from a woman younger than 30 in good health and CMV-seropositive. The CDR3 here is CASSRKAGWDEQFF. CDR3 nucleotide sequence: TGTGCCAGCAGCCGTAAGGCGGGGTGGGATGAGCAGTTCTTC.